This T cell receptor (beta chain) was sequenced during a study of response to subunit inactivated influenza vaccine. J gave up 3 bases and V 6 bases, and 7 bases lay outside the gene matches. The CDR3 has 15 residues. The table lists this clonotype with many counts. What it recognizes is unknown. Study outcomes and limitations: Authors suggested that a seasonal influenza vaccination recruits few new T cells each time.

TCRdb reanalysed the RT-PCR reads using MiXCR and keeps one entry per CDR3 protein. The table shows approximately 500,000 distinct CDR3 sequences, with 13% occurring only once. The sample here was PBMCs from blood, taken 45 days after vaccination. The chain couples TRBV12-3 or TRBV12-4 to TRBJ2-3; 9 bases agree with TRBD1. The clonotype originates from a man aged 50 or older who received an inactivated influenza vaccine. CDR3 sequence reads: CASRPGTGLTDTQYF. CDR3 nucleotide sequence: TGTGCCAGCAGACCCGGGACAGGGCTAACAGATACGCAGTATTTT.